In this sample, the clone carrying this TCR beta chain turned up a few times. Its specificity is unknown. V dropped 4 bases and J dropped 5 bases, with 14 bases sitting between them. This CDR3 spans 14 amino acids. Per the germline V gene, CDR1 is LNHDA and CDR2 is SQIVND (reference sequence). Nobody wrote down the CMV serostatus of this donor. The PCR contained 60 Vbeta and 13 Jbeta primers. Libraries were prepared by immunoSEQ multiplex PCR; TCRdb keeps only in-frame clonotypes and omits some of them. The sample carries 95,000 to 150,000 clones, under 85% recorded once. The source of the sample is a study of cytomegalovirus exposure and HLA in healthy donors. General study findings and limits: Researchers reported in a later analysis that a missense DCLRE1C variant was tied to TCR beta V- and J-gene trimming. In a later analysis, 15,000 to 20,000 TCR beta sequences were associated with HLA alleles at 0.05 false discovery rate. Later analysis showed most CMV-associated TCR beta chains appearing HLA-restricted.

V and J are TRBV19 and TRBJ2-5; TRBD1 might be the D (5 bases). The TCR comes from a human donor in good health. Sequencing was done on a sample of PBMCs. CDR3 sequence reads: CASSTPDTLETQYF. The CDR3 region has the DNA TGTGCCAGTAGTACCCCGGACACCCTGGAGACCCAGTACTTC.